The clone carrying this T cell receptor beta chain was seen only a few times. V was pared by 5 bases and J by 0 bases, with 14 bases between. This CDR3 contains 17 residues. Germline CDR1 reads SGHTA; CDR2 reads FQGNSA. This sample is part of a study of blood T cell repertoires in COVID-19. Assay: immunoSEQ multiplex PCR; the TCRdb copy retains only in-frame clones and omits some. Seen here are over 200,000 clones, about 83% observed once, and the top ten hold 4.5% to 6.5%. The sequence derives from a man older than 75 with acute or convalescent COVID-19. Sequenced sample: peripheral blood. The J gene is TRBJ1-6, the V gene TRBV7-2; D gene unclear. The CDR3 sequence: CASSGRAGSSYNSPLHF. CDR3 coding DNA: TGTGCCAGCAGCGGTCGCGCGGGGAGCTCCTATAATTCACCCCTCCACTTT.